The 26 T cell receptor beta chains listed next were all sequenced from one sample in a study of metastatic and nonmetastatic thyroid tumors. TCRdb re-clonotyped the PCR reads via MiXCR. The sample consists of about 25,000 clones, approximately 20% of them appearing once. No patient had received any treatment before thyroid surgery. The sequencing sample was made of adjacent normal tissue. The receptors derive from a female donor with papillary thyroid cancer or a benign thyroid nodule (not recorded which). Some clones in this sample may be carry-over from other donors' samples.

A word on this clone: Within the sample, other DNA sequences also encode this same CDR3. The CDR3 DNA reads TGTGCCAGCAGCGACAGAAATACCGGGGAGCTGTTTTTT. This sequence encodes CASSDRNTGELFF. The V and J genes are TRBV6-4 and TRBJ2-2; D possibly corresponds to TRBD1 (5 bases). The germline V and J ends were trimmed by 6 bases and 5 bases, with 10 bases remaining between them. There are 13 residues in the CDR3. In germline, CDR1 is MRHNA, CDR2 SNTAGT.

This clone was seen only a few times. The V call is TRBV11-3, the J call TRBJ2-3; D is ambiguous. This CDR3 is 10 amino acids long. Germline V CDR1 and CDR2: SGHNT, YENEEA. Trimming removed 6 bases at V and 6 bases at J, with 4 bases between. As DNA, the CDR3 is TGTGCCAGCAGTTTGGATACGCAGTATTTT. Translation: CASSLDTQYF. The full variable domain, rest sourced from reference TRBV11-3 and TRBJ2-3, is EAGVVQSPRYKIIEKKQPVAFWCNPISGHNTLYWYLQNLGQGPELLIRYENEEAVDDSQLPKDRFSAERLKGVDSTLKIQPAELGDSAVYLCASSLDTQYFGPGTRLTVL.

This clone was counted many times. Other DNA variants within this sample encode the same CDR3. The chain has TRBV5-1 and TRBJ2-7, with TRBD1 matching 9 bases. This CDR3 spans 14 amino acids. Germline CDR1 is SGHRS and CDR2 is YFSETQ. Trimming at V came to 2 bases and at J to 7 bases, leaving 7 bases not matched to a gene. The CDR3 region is CASSFRTGDGEQYF. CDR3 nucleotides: TGCGCCAGCAGCTTCCGGACAGGGGATGGGGAGCAGTACTTC.

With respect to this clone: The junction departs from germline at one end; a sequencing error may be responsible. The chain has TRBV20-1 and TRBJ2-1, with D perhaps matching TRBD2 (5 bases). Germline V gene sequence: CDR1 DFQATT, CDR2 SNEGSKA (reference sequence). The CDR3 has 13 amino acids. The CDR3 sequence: CSANPGRSNERFF. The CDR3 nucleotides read TGCAGTGCTAATCCGGGTCGCTCAAATGAGCGGTTCTTT.

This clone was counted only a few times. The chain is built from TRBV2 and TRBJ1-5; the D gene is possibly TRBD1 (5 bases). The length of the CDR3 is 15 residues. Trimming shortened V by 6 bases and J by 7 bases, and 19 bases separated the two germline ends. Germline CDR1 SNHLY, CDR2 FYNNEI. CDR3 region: CASSGRTSRRQPQHF. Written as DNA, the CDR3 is TGTGCCAGCAGCGGGAGGACATCACGACGGCAGCCCCAGCATTTT.

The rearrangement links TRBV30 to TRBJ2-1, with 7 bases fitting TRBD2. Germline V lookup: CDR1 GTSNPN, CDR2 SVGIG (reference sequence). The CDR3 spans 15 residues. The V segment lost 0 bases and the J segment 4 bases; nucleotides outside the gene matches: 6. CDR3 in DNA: TGTGCCTGGAGTGTAGCTAGCGGCCATTACAATGAGCAGTTCTTC. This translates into CAWSVASGHYNEQFF.

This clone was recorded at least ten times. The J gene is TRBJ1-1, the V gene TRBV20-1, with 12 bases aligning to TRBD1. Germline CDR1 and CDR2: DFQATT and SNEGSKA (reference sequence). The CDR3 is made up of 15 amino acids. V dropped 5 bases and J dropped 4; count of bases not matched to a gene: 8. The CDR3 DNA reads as TGCAGTGCTCGGCCGGGACAGGGGGCTTTCACTGAAGCTTTCTTT. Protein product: CSARPGQGAFTEAFF.

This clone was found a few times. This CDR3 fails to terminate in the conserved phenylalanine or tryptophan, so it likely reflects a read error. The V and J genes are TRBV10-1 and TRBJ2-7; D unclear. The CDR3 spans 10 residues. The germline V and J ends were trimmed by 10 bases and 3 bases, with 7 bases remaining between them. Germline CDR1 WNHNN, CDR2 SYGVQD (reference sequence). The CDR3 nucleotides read TGCGCCATCTTACACTACGAGCAGTACCTC. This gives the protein CAILHYEQYL.

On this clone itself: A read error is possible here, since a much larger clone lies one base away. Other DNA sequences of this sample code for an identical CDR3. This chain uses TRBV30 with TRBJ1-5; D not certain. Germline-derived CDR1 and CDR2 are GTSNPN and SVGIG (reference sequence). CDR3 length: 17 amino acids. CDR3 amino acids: CAWSAKETHITLRPQHF. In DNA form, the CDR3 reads TGTGCCTGGAGTGCTAAAGAGACACACATAACCTTAAGGCCCCAGCATTTC.

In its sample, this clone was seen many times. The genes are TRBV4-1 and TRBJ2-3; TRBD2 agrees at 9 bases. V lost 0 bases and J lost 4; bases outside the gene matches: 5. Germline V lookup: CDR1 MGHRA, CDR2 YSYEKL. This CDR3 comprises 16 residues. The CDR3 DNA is TGCGCCAGCAGCCAAGACAGCGGGAGGCAGGCAGATACGCAGTATTTT. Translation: CASSQDSGRQADTQYF.

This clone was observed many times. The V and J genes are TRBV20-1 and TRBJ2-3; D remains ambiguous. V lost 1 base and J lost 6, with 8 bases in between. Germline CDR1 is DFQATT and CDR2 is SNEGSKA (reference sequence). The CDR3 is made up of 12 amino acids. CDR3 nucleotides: TGCAGTGCTAGAGGGCTTCGGGATACGCAGTATTTT. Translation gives CSARGLRDTQYF.

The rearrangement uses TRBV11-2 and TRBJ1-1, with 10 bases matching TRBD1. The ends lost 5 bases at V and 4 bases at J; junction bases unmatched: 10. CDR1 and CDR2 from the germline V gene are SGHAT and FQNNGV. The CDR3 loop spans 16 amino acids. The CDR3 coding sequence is TGTGCCAGCAGCCCCCGACCGGGACAGGGGATCACTGAAGCTTTCTTT. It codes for CASSPRPGQGITEAFF. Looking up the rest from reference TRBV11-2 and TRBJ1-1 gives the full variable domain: EAGVAQSPRYKIIEKRQSVAFWCNPISGHATLYWYQQILGQGPKLLIQFQNNGVVDDSQLPKDRFSAERLKGVDSTLKIQPAKLEDSAVYLCASSPRPGQGITEAFFGQGTRLTVV.

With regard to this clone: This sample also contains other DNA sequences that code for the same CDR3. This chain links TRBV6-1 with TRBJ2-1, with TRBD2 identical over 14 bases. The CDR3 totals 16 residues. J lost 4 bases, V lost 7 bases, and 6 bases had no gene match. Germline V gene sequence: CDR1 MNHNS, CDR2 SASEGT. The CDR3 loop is CASKGLAGVLYNEQFF. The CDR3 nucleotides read TGTGCCAGCAAGGGACTAGCGGGGGTGCTTTACAATGAGCAGTTCTTC.

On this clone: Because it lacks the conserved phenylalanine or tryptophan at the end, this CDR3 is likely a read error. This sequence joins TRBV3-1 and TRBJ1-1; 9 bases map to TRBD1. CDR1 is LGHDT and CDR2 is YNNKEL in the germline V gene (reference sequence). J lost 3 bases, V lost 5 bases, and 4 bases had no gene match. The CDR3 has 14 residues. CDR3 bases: TGTGCCAGCAGCGAAGGACAGGGGTACACTGAAGCTTTCATT. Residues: CASSEGQGYTEAFI.

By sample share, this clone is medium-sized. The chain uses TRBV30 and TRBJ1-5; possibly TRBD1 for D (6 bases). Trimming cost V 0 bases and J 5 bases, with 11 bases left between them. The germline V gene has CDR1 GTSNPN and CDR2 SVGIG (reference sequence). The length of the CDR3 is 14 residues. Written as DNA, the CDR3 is TGTGCCTGGAGTGTAGGGGGTAAGGATCAGCCCCAGCATTTT. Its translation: CAWSVGGKDQPQHF.

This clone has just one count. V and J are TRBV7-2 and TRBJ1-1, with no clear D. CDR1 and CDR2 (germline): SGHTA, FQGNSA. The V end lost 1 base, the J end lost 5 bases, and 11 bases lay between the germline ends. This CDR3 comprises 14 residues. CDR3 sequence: CASSLVTLWTEAFF. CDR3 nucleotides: TGTGCCAGCAGCTTAGTAACGTTGTGGACTGAAGCTTTCTTT.

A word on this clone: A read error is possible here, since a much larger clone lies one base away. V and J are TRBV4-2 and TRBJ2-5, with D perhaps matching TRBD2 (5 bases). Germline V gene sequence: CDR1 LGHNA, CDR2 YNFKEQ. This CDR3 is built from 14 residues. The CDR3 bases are TGTGCCATCAGCCCCCCGACGGCTCGGGGGACCCAGTACTTC. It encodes CAISPPTARGTQYF.

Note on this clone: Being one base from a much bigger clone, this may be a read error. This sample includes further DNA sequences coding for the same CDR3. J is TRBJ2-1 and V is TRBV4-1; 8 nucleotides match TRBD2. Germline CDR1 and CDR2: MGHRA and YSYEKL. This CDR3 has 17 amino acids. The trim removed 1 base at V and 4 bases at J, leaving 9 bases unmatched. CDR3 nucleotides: TGCGCCAGCAGCCAAGGGCTGGCGGGAGGACCATACAATGAGCAGTTCTTC. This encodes CASSQGLAGGPYNEQFF.

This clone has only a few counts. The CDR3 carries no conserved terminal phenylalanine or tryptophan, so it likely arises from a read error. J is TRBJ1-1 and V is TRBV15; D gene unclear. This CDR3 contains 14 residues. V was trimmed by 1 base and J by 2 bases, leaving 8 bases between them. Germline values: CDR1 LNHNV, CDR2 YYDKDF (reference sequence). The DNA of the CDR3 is TGTGCCACCAGCAGAGGAGTGGTAAACACTGAAGCTTTCCTT. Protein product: CATSRGVVNTEAFL.

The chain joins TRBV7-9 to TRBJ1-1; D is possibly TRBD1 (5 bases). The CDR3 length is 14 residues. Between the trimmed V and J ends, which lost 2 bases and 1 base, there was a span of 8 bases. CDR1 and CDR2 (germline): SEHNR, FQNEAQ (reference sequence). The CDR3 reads CASSLQGANTEAFF. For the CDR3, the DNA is TGTGCCAGCAGCTTACAAGGGGCGAACACTGAAGCTTTCTTT.

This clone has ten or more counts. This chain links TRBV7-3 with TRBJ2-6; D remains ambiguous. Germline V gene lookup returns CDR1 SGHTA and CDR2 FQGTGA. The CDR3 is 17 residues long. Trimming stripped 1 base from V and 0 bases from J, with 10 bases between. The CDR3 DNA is TGTGCCAGCAGCTTAATTCCAGGATCCTCTGGGGCCAACGTCCTGACTTTC. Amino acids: CASSLIPGSSGANVLTF.

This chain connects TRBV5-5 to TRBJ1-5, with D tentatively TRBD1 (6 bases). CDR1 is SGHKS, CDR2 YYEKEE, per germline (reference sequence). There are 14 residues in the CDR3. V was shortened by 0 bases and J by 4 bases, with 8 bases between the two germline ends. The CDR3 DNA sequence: TGTGCCAGCAGCTTGGTAGGGGGAAATCAGCCCCAGCATTTT. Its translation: CASSLVGGNQPQHF.

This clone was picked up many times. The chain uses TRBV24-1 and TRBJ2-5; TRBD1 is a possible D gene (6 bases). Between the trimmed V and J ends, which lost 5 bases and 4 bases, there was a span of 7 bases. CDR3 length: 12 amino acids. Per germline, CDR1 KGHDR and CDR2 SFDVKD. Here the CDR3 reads CATSVGGETQYF. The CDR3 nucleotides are TGTGCCACCAGTGTAGGGGGAGAGACCCAGTACTTC.

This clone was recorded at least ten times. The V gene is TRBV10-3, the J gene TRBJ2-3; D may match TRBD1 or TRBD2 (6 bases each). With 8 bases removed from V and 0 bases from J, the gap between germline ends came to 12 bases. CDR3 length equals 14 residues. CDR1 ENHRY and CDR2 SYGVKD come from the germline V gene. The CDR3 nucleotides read TGTGCCATCGGGGGGCGGTTTAGCACAGATACGCAGTATTTT. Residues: CAIGGRFSTDTQYF.

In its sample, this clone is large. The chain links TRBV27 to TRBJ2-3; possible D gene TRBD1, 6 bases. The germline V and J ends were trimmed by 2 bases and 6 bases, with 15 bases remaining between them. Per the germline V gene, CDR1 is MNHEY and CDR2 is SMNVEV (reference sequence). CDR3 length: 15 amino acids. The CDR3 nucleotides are TGTGCCAGCAGTTTAACAGGGTCGAGAGAGGATACGCAGTATTTT. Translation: CASSLTGSREDTQYF.

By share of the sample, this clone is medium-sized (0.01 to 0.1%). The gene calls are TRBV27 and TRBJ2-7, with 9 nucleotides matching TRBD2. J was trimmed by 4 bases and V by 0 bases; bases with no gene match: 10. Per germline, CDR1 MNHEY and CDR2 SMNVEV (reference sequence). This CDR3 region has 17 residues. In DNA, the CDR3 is TGTGCCAGCAGTTTATCCTCCATAGCGGGAGTTATTTACGAGCAGTACTTC. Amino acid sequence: CASSLSSIAGVIYEQYF.